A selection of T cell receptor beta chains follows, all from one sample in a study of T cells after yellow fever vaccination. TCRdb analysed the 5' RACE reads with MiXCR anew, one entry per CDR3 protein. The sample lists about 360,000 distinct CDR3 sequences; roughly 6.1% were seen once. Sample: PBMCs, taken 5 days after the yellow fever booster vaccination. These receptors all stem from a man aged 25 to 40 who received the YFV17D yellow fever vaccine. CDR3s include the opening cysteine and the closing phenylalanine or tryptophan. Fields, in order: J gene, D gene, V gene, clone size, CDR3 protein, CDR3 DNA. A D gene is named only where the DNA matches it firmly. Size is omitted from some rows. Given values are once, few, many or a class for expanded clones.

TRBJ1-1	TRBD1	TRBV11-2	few	CASSQQLGQGAGAGTEAFF	TGTGCCAGCAGCCAACAACTGGGACAGGGGGCTGGGGCGGGCACTGAAGCTTTCTTT
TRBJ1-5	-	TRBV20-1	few	CSAQNPRGGASQPQHF	TGCAGTGCGCAAAATCCTCGGGGGGGCGCGTCTCAGCCCCAGCATTTT
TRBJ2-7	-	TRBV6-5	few	CASSYSRSGRNYEQYF	TGTGCCAGCAGTTACTCGAGGTCTGGCAGGAACTACGAGCAGTACTTC
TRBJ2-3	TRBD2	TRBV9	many	CASSASGSLIDTQYF	TGTGCCAGCAGTGCTAGCGGGAGTTTGATCGATACGCAGTATTTT
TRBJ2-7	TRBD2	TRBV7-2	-	CASTPTSGPYEQYF	TGTGCCAGCACCCCGACTAGCGGTCCCTACGAGCAGTACTTC
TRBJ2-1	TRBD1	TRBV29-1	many	CSVPSGTVYNEQFF	TGCAGCGTGCCTTCGGGGACAGTTTACAATGAGCAGTTCTTC
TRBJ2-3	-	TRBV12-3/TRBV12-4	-	CASSFGSSREWDTQYF	TGTGCCAGCAGTTTTGGCTCCTCAAGGGAATGGGATACGCAGTATTTT
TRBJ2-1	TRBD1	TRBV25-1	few	CASSDGTGGLNEQFF	TGTGCCAGCAGTGACGGGACAGGGGGCTTGAATGAGCAGTTCTTC
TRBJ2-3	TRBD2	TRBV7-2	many	CASSLIAGALTDTQYF	TGTGCCAGCAGCTTAATAGCGGGAGCGCTCACAGATACGCAGTATTTT
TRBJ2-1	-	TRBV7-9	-	CASSLGSPYYNEQFF	TGTGCCAGCAGCTTAGGGTCCCCTTACTACAATGAGCAGTTCTTC
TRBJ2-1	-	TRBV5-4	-	CASSLIGIGEQFF	TGTGCCAGCAGCTTGATAGGGATTGGTGAGCAGTTCTTC
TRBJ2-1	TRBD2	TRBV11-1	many	CASSLALSFRAGAGGSYNEQFF	TGTGCCAGCAGCTTAGCGCTCAGTTTTCGAGCGGGGGCCGGGGGCTCCTACAATGAGCAGTTCTTC
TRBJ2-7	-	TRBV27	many	CASSSPTLYEQYF	TGTGCCAGCAGTTCGCCGACACTATACGAGCAGTACTTC
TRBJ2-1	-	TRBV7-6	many	CASSLKHYGEQFF	TGTGCCAGCAGCTTAAAACATTATGGTGAGCAGTTCTTC
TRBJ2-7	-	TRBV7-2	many	CASSPNHEQYF	TGTGCCAGCAGCCCTAACCACGAGCAGTACTTC
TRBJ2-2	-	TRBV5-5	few	CASSLRVRFENTGELFF	TGTGCCAGCAGCTTAAGGGTGCGTTTCGAGAACACCGGGGAGCTGTTTTTT
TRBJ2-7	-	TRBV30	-	CAWRGYGSSYEQYF	TGTGCCTGGAGGGGGTACGGGAGCTCCTACGAGCAGTACTTC
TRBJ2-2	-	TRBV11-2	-	CASSLGQLKVPNTGELFF	TGTGCCAGCAGCTTAGGACAGTTAAAGGTCCCGAACACCGGGGAGCTGTTTTTT
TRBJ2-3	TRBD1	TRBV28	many	CASLTQGAESDTQYF	TGTGCCAGCCTAACTCAGGGGGCGGAATCGGATACGCAGTATTTT
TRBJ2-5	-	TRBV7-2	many	CASSRSGSGETQYF	TGTGCCAGCTCACGTAGCGGCAGCGGGGAGACCCAGTACTTC
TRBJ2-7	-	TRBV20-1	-	CSATPLGGREQYF	TGCAGTGCTACCCCACTAGGTGGGCGCGAGCAGTACTTC
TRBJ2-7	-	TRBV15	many	CATSSYRGGEQYF	TGTGCCACCAGCAGTTACAGGGGGGGCGAGCAGTACTTC
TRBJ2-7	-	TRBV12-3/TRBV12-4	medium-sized	CASSRGNLYEQYF	TGTGCCAGCTCTCGGGGAAACCTGTACGAGCAGTACTTC
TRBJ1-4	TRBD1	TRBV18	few	CASSLDRDGEKLFF	TGTGCCAGCTCACTTGACAGGGACGGAGAAAAACTGTTTTTT
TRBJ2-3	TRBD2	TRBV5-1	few	CASSLGPGLAGLTDTQYF	TGCGCCAGCAGCTTGGGACCGGGACTAGCGGGACTCACAGATACGCAGTATTTT
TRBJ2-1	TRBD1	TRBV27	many	CASSLFGGQGAGGEQFF	TGTGCCAGCAGTTTATTCGGTGGACAGGGGGCAGGCGGGGAGCAGTTCTTC
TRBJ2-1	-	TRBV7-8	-	CASSLVGLVLGAEQFF	TGTGCCAGCAGCTTAGTCGGACTAGTACTGGGGGCTGAGCAGTTCTTC
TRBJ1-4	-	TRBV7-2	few	CASSLGGAAERLFF	TGTGCCAGCAGCTTAGGGGGGGCAGCGGAAAGGCTGTTTTTT
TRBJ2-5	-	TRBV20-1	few	CSALGGPGSIETQYF	TGCAGTGCCCTCGGAGGGCCGGGTTCAATAGAGACCCAGTACTTC
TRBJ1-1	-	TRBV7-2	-	CASSADMAGTEAFF	TGTGCCAGCAGCGCTGACATGGCTGGTACTGAAGCTTTCTTT
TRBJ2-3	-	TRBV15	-	CATSRDDLLGTQYF	TGTGCCACCAGCAGAGATGATCTCCTCGGTACGCAGTATTTT
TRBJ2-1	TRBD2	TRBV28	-	CASSLGGLAGVGEQFF	TGTGCCAGCAGTTTGGGGGGACTAGCGGGAGTGGGTGAGCAGTTCTTC
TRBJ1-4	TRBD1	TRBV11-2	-	CASSLTRWPGQGLQLFF	TGTGCCAGCAGCTTAACTAGGTGGCCGGGACAGGGCCTGCAACTGTTTTTT
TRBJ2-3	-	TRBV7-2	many	CASSFLEADTQYF	TGTGCCAGCAGCTTCCTCGAAGCGGATACGCAGTATTTT
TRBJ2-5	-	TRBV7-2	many	CASSLAGGIEVETQYF	TGTGCCAGCAGCTTGGCAGGGGGGATCGAGGTGGAGACCCAGTACTTC
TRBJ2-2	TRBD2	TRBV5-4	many	CASSFPTGGTGELFF	TGTGCCAGCAGCTTCCCCACGGGGGGCACCGGGGAGCTGTTTTTT
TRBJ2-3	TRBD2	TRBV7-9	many	CASSHGLAGVTDTQYF	TGTGCCAGCAGCCACGGACTAGCGGGAGTCACAGATACGCAGTATTTT
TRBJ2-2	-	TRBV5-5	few	CASSNLGGELFF	TGTGCCAGCAGCAACCTGGGCGGGGAGCTGTTTTTT
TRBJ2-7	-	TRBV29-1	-	CSVVEFLGDEQYF	TGCAGCGTTGTTGAGTTTTTGGGCGACGAGCAGTACTTC
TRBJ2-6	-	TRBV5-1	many	CASSLPGSGSSGANVLTF	TGCGCCAGCAGTTTACCGGGCTCAGGAAGCTCTGGGGCCAACGTCCTGACTTTC
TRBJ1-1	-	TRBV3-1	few	CASSQEGRGGEAFF	TGTGCCAGCAGCCAAGAGGGCAGGGGTGGTGAAGCTTTCTTT
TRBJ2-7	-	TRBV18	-	CASSAQGLNYEQYF	TGTGCCAGCTCAGCCCAGGGACTTAACTACGAGCAGTACTTC
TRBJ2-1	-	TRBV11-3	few	CASSQGLTGDEQFF	TGTGCCAGCAGCCAGGGTCTTACGGGGGATGAGCAGTTCTTC
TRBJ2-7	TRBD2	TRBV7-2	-	CASSLVSGSPEQYF	TGTGCCAGCAGCTTAGTTAGCGGGAGCCCCGAGCAGTACTTC
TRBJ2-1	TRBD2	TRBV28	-	CASCFIPSGIPYNEQFF	TGTGCCAGCTGTTTTATCCCGAGCGGGATCCCCTACAATGAGCAGTTCTTC
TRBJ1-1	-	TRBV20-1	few	CSASRGMDTEAFF	TGCAGTGCTAGTCGCGGGATGGACACTGAAGCTTTCTTT
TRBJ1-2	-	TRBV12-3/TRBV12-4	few	CASTQYLNNYGYTF	TGTGCCAGCACCCAATACCTAAATAACTATGGCTACACCTTC
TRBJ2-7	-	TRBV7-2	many	CASSPRTERYEQYF	TGTGCCAGCAGCCCAAGGACGGAGAGGTACGAGCAGTACTTC
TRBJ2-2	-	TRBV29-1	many	CSVESAELNTGELFF	TGCAGCGTTGAGTCTGCGGAGCTGAACACCGGGGAGCTGTTTTTT
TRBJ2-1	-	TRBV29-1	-	CSVDSRAPEQFF	TGCAGCGTTGACAGCCGGGCACCAGAGCAGTTCTTC
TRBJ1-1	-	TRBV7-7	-	CASSARRRLSSEAFF	TGTGCCAGCAGCGCCAGGAGGCGACTCTCCTCTGAAGCTTTCTTT
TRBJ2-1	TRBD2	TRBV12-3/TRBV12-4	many	CASSATSGRVNEQFF	TGTGCCAGCAGTGCGACTAGCGGGAGGGTCAATGAGCAGTTCTTC
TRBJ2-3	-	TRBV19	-	CASSIDLTGTTPYF	TGTGCCAGTAGTATAGATCTTACTGGGACAACGCCGTATTTT
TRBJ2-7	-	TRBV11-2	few	CASSLEGAALSSYEQYF	TGTGCCAGCAGCTTAGAAGGGGCGGCCCTTAGCTCCTACGAGCAGTACTTC
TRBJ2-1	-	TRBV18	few	CASSPPRVYSVSEQFF	TGTGCCAGCTCACCACCGAGGGTCTATAGCGTTAGTGAGCAGTTCTTC
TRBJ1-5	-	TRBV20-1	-	CSARRRVGSNQPQHF	TGCAGTGCTAGACGCCGGGTTGGGAGTAATCAGCCCCAGCATTTT
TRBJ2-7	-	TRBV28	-	CASSPGTELRSFF	TGTGCCAGCAGTCCCGGGACTGAACTACGTTCCTTCTTC